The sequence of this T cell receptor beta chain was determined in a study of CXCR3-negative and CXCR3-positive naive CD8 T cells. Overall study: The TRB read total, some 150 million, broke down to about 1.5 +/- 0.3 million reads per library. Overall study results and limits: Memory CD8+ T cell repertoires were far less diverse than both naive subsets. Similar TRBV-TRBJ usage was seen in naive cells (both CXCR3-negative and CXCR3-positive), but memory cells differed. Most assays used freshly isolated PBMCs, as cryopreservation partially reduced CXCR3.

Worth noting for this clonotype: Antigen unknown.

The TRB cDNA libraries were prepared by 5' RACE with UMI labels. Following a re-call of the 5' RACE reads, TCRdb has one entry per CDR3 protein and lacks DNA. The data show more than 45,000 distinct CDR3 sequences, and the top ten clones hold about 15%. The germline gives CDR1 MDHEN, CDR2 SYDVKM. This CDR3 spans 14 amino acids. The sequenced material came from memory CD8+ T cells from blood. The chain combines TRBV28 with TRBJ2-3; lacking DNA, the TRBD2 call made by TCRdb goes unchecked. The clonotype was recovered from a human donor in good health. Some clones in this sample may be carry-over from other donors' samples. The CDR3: CASSTSGSGGTQYF.